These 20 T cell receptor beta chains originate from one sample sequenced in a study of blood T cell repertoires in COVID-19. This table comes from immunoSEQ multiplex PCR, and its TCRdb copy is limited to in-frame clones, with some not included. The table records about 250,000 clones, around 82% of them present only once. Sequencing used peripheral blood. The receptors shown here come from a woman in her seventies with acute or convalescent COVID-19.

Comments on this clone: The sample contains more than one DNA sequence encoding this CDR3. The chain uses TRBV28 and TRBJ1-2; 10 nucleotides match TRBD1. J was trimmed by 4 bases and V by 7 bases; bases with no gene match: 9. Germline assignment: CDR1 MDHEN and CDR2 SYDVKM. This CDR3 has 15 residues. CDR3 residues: CASIRQGARGYGYTF. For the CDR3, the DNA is TGTGCCAGCATTAGACAGGGGGCGCGTGGCTATGGCTACACCTTC.

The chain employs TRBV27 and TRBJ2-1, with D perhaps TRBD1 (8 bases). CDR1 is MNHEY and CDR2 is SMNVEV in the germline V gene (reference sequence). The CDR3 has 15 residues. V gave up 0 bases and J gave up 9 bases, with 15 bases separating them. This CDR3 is CASSLSTGGAVEQFF. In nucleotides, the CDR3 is TGTGCCAGCAGTTTATCCACAGGGGGGGCCGTTGAGCAGTTCTTC.

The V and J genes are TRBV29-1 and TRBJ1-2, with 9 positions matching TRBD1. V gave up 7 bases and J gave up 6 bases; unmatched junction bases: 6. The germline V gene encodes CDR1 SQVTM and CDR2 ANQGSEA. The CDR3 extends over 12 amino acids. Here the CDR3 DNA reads TGCAGCGCCCGGGACAGGGTCGATGGCTACACCTTC. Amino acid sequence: CSARDRVDGYTF.

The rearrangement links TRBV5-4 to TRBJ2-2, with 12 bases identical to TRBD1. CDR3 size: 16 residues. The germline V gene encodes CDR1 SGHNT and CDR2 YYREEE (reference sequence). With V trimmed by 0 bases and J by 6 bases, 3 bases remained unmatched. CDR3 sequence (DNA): TGTGCCAGCAGCTTGGCAGGGACAGGGGGCCCCGGGGAGCTGTTTTTT. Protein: CASSLAGTGGPGELFF.

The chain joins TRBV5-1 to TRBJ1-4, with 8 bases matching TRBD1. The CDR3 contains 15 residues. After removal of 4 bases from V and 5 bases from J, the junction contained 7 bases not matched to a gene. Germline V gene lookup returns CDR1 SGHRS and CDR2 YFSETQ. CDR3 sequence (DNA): TGCGCCAGCAGCCTTATGACAGGGGCGAATGAAAAACTGTTTTTT. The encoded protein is CASSLMTGANEKLFF.

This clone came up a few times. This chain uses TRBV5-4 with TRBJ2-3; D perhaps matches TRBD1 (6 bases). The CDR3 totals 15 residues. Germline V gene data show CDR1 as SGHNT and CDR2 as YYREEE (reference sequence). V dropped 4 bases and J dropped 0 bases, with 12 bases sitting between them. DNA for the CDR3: TGTGCCAGCAGCGACAGGACAACTAGCACAGATACGCAGTATTTT. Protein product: CASSDRTTSTDTQYF. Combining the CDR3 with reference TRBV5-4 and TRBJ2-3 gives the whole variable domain ETGVTQSPTHLIKTRGQQVTLRCSSQSGHNTVSWYQQALGQGPQFIFQYYREEENGRGNFPPRFSGLQFPNYSSELNVNALELDDSALYLCASSDRTTSTDTQYFGPGTRLTVL.

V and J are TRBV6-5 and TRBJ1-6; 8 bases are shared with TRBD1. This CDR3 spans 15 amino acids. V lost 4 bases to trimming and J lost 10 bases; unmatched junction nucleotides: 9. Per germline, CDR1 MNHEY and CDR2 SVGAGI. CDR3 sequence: CASSFDGQGGSPLHF. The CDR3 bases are TGTGCCAGCAGTTTCGACGGACAGGGAGGGTCACCCCTCCACTTT.

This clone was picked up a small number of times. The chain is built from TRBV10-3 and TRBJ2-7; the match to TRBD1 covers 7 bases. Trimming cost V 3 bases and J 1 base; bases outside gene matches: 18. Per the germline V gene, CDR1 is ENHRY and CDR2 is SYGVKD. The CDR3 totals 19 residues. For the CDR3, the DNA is TGTGCCATCAGTGAATTGGGCGCCAACACTAAACAGGGGTCCTACGAGCAGTACTTC. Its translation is CAISELGANTKQGSYEQYF.

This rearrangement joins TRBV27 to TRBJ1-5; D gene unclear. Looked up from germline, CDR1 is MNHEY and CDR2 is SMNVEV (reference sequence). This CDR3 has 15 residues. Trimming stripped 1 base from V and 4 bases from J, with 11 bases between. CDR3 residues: CASSLWSSGNQPQHF. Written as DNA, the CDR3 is TGTGCCAGCAGTTTATGGTCCTCGGGGAATCAGCCCCAGCATTTT.

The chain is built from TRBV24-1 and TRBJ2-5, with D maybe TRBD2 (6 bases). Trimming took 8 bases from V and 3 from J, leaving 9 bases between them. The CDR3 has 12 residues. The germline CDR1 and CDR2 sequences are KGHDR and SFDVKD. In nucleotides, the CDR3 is TGTGCCACCACGGGACTCAAAGAGACCCAGTACTTC. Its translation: CATTGLKETQYF.

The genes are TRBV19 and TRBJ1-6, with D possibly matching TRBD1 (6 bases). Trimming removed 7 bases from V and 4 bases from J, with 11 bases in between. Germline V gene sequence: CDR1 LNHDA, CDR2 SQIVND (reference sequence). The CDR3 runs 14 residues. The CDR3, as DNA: TGTGCCAGTAACTCGGGACAATATAATTCACCCCTCCACTTT. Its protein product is CASNSGQYNSPLHF. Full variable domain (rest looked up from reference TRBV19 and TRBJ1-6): DGGITQSPKYLFRKEGQNVTLSCEQNLNHDAMYWYRQDPGQGLRLIYYSQIVNDFQKGDIAEGYSVSREKKESFPLTVTSAQKNPTAFYLCASNSGQYNSPLHFGNGTRLTVT.

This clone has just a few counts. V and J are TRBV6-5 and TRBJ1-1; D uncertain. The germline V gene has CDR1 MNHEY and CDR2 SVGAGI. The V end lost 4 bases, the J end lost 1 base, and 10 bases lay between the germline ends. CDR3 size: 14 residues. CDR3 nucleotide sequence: TGTGCCAGCAGTTTCACTTATGGGAACACTGAAGCTTTCTTT. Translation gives CASSFTYGNTEAFF.

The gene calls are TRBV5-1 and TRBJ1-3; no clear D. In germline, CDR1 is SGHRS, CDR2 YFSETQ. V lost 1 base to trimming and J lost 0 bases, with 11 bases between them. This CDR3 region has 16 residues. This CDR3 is CASSLNWADSGNTIYF. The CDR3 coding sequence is TGCGCCAGCAGCTTGAACTGGGCCGACTCTGGAAACACCATATATTTT.

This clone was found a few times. The CDR3 DNA sequence: TGTGCCAGCAGCGTAGAGCCGGGTTCGGACTATGGCTACACCTTC. It translates to CASSVEPGSDYGYTF. This rearrangement joins TRBV9 to TRBJ1-2; D is uncertain. Trimming left V 0 bases short and J 3 bases short, with 12 bases between. CDR3 length: 15 residues. The V gene's germline CDR1 is SGDLS and CDR2 YYNGEE.

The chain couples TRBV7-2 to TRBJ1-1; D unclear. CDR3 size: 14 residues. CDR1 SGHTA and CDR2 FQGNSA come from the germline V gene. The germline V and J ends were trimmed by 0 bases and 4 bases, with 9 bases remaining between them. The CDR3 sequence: CASSLALRSTEAFF. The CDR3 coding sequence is TGTGCCAGCAGCTTAGCGCTTAGAAGCACTGAAGCTTTCTTT.

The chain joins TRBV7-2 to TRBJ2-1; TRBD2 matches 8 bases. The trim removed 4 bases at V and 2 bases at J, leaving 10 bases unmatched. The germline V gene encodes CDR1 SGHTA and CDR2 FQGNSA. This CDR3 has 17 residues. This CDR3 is CASSSPARGGAYNEQFF. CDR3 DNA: TGTGCCAGCAGCTCGCCCGCACGGGGGGGGGCCTACAATGAGCAGTTCTTC.

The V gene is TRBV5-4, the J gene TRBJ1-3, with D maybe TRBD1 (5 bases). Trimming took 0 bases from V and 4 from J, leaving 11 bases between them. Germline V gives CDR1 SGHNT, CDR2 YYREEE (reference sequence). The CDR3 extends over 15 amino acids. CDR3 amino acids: CASSLAGGAGNTIYF. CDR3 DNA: TGTGCCAGCAGCTTGGCGGGGGGTGCAGGAAACACCATATATTTT.

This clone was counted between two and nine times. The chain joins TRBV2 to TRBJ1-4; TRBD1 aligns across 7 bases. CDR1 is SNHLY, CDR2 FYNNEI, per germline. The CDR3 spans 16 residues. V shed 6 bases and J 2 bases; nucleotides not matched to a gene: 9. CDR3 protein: CASSRDRTLTNEKLFF. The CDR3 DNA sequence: TGTGCCAGCAGCCGGGACAGAACCCTTACTAATGAAAAACTGTTTTTT.

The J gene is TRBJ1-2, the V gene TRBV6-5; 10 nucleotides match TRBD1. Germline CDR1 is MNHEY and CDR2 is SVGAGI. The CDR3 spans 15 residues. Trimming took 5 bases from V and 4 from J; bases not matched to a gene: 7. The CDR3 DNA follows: TGTGCCAGCAGTACAGGGACAGGGGCCGGCTATGGCTACACCTTC. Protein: CASSTGTGAGYGYTF.

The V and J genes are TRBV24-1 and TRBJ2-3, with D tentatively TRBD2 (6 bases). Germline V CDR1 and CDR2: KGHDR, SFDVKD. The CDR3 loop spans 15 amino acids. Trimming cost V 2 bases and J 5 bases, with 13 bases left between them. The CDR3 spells CATSDSRDSRDTQYF. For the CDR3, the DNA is TGTGCCACCAGTGATTCCCGGGACTCCAGAGATACGCAGTATTTT.